The 20 T cell receptor beta chains below come from one sample, sequenced in a study of glioma-infiltrating T cells after dendritic cell vaccination (dated by TCRdb to 2016 to 2017). What this sample's time point label stands for: after dendritic cell vaccination, including at tumor progression/relapse. The method was the immunoSEQ multiplex PCR assay. TCRdb retrieved this table from immuneACCESS and kept in-frame rearrangements only. Not all clones are present; in checked studies, unresolved V genes account for under half, and no reason is known for the remainder. The sample table holds 99,000 or so clones, of which around 80% were seen once. 5.4% of the sample rests with the top ten. The material was blood, obtained after dendritic cell vaccination. These receptors all come from a human donor with glioblastoma.

There are a few counts of this clone. The rearrangement uses TRBV6-4 and TRBJ1-1, with D hard to call. Germline V CDR1 and CDR2: MRHNA, SNTAGT. The CDR3 totals 13 residues. Trimming left V 5 bases short and J 0 bases short, with 7 bases between. The CDR3 here is CASSSTLNTEAFF. CDR3 sequence (DNA): TGTGCCAGCAGTTCTACTTTGAACACTGAAGCTTTCTTT.

This chain connects TRBV28 to TRBJ2-5; a possible D gene is TRBD2 (7 bases). This CDR3 is built from 15 residues. V was shortened by 6 bases and J by 5 bases, with 19 bases between the two germline ends. Germline lookup yields CDR1 MDHEN and CDR2 SYDVKM. Written as DNA, the CDR3 is TGTGCCAGCAGCCCTGGGGGGGGCTTAATGGAGACCCAGTACTTC. Encoded protein: CASSPGGGLMETQYF.

The chain combines TRBV19 with TRBJ2-7, with TRBD1 matching 7 bases. The CDR3 runs 13 residues. Looked up from germline, CDR1 is LNHDA and CDR2 is SQIVND (reference sequence). V was clipped by 7 bases and J by 6 bases; unmatched bases: 9. The CDR3 sequence is CASNDPTGVEQYF. The CDR3 DNA is TGTGCCAGTAACGATCCTACAGGGGTCGAGCAGTACTTC.

The gene calls are TRBV6-5 and TRBJ1-1; the D gene is possibly TRBD1 (5 bases). The CDR3 totals 13 residues. In germline, CDR1 is MNHEY, CDR2 SVGAGI. Trimming cost V 6 bases and J 5 bases, with 13 bases left between them. DNA of the CDR3: TGTGCCAGCAGGAATGACCAGGGTACTGAAGCTTTCTTT. Translation gives CASRNDQGTEAFF.

The rearrangement links TRBV27 to TRBJ2-3; 12 nucleotides line up with TRBD1. Germline V gene lookup returns CDR1 MNHEY and CDR2 SMNVEV (reference sequence). CDR3 length equals 18 residues. Trimming removed 6 bases from V and 2 bases from J; junction bases left unmatched: 12. This CDR3 reads CASSDGTGGPTYTDTQYF. The CDR3 DNA is TGTGCCAGCAGCGACGGGACAGGGGGCCCTACTTACACAGATACGCAGTATTTT.

V gene TRBV6-1 combines with J gene TRBJ1-4; 7 nucleotides line up with TRBD1. J lost 6 bases, V lost 4 bases, and 8 bases had no gene match. The CDR3 has 15 amino acids. Germline V CDR1 and CDR2: MNHNS, SASEGT. The CDR3 DNA sequence: TGTGCCAGCAGTGTTTTCCCCCAGGGGGATGAAAAACTGTTTTTT. It is translated as CASSVFPQGDEKLFF.

The chain is built from TRBV29-1 and TRBJ2-7, with 9 bases fitting TRBD1. Germline V gene lookup returns CDR1 SQVTM and CDR2 ANQGSEA. V dropped 6 bases and J dropped 1; count of bases not matched to a gene: 4. The CDR3 covers 13 residues. CDR3 DNA: TGCAGCGTCTCCGGACAGGGGTCCTACGAGCAGTACTTC. Translated: CSVSGQGSYEQYF.

V is TRBV30 and J is TRBJ2-7; TRBD2 matches at 11 bases. CDR1 and CDR2 from the germline V gene are GTSNPN and SVGIG (reference sequence). The CDR3 is 18 residues long. After removal of 5 bases from V and 1 base from J, the junction contained 16 bases not matched to a gene. The CDR3 coding sequence is TGTGCCTGGCGGGACCCCCGACTAGCGGGGCCCCGATCCTACGAGCAGTACTTC. Its protein is CAWRDPRLAGPRSYEQYF.

V is TRBV7-2 and J is TRBJ2-1, with 7 bases identical to TRBD1. The CDR3 has 13 residues. The J segment lost 8 bases and the V segment lost 5 bases, leaving 6 bases of the junction unmatched. Germline values: CDR1 SGHTA, CDR2 FQGNSA. The CDR3, as DNA: TGTGCCAGCAGCACCCGACAGGGACATGAGCAGTTCTTC. Residues: CASSTRQGHEQFF.

The J gene is TRBJ2-3, the V gene TRBV6-1; TRBD1 aligns across 9 bases. V shed 2 bases, J shed 3 bases, and the junction held 6 bases outside the gene matches. Germline V gives CDR1 MNHNS, CDR2 SASEGT. The CDR3 is made up of 16 amino acids. Here the CDR3 reads CASSESPGQGTDTQYF. CDR3 DNA: TGTGCCAGCAGTGAATCACCGGGACAGGGAACAGATACGCAGTATTTT.

The gene calls are TRBV6-1 and TRBJ2-6; perhaps TRBD2 as D (5 bases). The V gene's germline CDR1 is MNHNS and CDR2 SASEGT. Trimming shortened V by 3 bases and J by 3 bases, and 24 bases separated the two germline ends. The CDR3 loop spans 20 amino acids. CDR3 amino acids: CASSDPKVAGLILGANVLTF. CDR3 DNA sequence: TGTGCCAGCAGTGACCCAAAGGTGGCAGGACTTATCCTTGGGGCCAACGTCCTGACTTTC.

The chain uses TRBV6-5 and TRBJ2-7, with D perhaps TRBD1 (6 bases). The CDR3 totals 16 residues. Trimming took 2 bases from V and 2 from J, leaving 16 bases between them. Germline assignment: CDR1 MNHEY and CDR2 SVGAGI. The CDR3 DNA sequence: TGTGCCAGCAGTTACGGGGGCCGGGGTCCACCCTACGAGCAGTACTTC. Translating gives CASSYGGRGPPYEQYF.

The chain joins TRBV2 to TRBJ1-4; 10 nucleotides align to TRBD1. Germline V gene sequence: CDR1 SNHLY, CDR2 FYNNEI. J lost 3 bases, V lost 7 bases, and 11 bases had no gene match. The CDR3 sequence is 17 residues long. In DNA, the CDR3 is TGTGCCAGCATTAGGGACAGGGGCTCGATTGCTAATGAAAAACTGTTTTTT. This sequence encodes CASIRDRGSIANEKLFF.

The chain has TRBV7-3 and TRBJ2-2; D unresolved. The CDR3 spans 14 residues. Germline V gene sequence: CDR1 SGHTA, CDR2 FQGTGA. Trimming removed 5 bases from V and 6 bases from J, with 13 bases in between. As DNA, the CDR3 is TGTGCCAGCAGCCAGGCCTTACGCTCCGGGGAGCTGTTTTTT. Its translation: CASSQALRSGELFF.

The rearrangement links TRBV6-1 to TRBJ2-7; no definite D call. This CDR3 contains 14 residues. From germline, CDR1 is MNHNS and CDR2 SASEGT. V lost 0 bases to trimming and J lost 3 bases, with 9 bases between them. The CDR3 nucleotides read TGTGCCAGCAGTGAAGCTGACATGGACTACGAGCAGTACTTC. Its translation is CASSEADMDYEQYF.

V and J are TRBV4-2 and TRBJ2-2, with D perhaps matching TRBD1 (5 bases). Germline V gene data show CDR1 as LGHNA and CDR2 as YNFKEQ. The CDR3 loop spans 20 amino acids. The V and J ends lost 0 bases and 5 bases respectively, with 25 bases between them. This chain's CDR3 is CASSQDNRNSFRVRTGELFF. The CDR3 DNA is TGTGCCAGCAGCCAAGACAACCGTAACTCTTTCAGGGTCAGGACCGGGGAGCTGTTTTTT.

This rearrangement joins TRBV19 to TRBJ2-2; 9 bases agree with TRBD1. There are 15 residues in the CDR3. The germline CDR1 and CDR2 sequences are LNHDA and SQIVND (reference sequence). Trimming at V came to 4 bases and at J to 7 bases, leaving 7 bases not matched to a gene. The CDR3: CASSTGQGISGELFF. Here the CDR3 DNA reads TGTGCCAGTAGTACAGGACAGGGGATTAGCGGGGAGCTGTTTTTT.

The rearrangement links TRBV25-1 to TRBJ1-1; no firm D call. Germline V gene data show CDR1 as MGHDK and CDR2 as SYGVNS. The V and J ends lost 1 base and 4 bases respectively, with 13 bases between them. The CDR3 covers 15 residues. The DNA of the CDR3 is TGTGCCAGCAGTGAATCAAAGGGCGGAGGCACTGAAGCTTTCTTT. Amino acid sequence: CASSESKGGGTEAFF.

V gene TRBV4-2 combines with J gene TRBJ1-2; 8 nucleotides align to TRBD1. The CDR3 extends over 17 amino acids. The V gene end was trimmed by 2 bases and the J gene end by 0 bases; junction bases not matched to a gene: 8. Per the germline V gene, CDR1 is LGHNA and CDR2 is YNFKEQ. The CDR3, as DNA: TGTGCCAGCAGCCAACAAAGGGGACAGGACGCTAACTATGGCTACACCTTC. This translates into CASSQQRGQDANYGYTF.

The rearrangement uses TRBV6-6 and TRBJ1-3; TRBD1 matches 7 bases. V shed 6 bases and J 0 bases; nucleotides not matched to a gene: 8. There are 16 residues in the CDR3. CDR1 is MNHNY and CDR2 is SVGAGI in the germline V gene (reference sequence). The CDR3 is CASSLTGTVSGNTIYF. The CDR3 DNA reads TGTGCCAGCAGCCTAACCGGGACAGTCTCTGGAAACACCATATATTTT.